This TCR beta chain was documented in a study of blood T cell repertoires in COVID-19. Across the study: From T cells, B-cell-depleted T cells, or PBMCs came the material, which was cDNA or gDNA.

The Seattle patients, enrolled during active infection, were followed longitudinally. The authors' processing: Amplification from reference gene primers served as the basis for estimated nucleated cell counts. Sequencing was performed with immunoSEQ multiplex PCR; in TCRdb, only in-frame clones are kept and a portion is missing. V, J and clone size derive from that table, while D and trimming were established from the DNA sequence. This sample carries fewer than 400,000 clones, about nine tenths of them seen once, and the ten largest clones take approximately 2%. From germline, CDR1 is SGHRS and CDR2 YFSETQ. This CDR3 is built from 14 residues. With 4 bases removed from V and 1 base from J, the gap between germline ends came to 9 bases.

Sequenced: peripheral blood. The sequence came from a woman in her thirties with COVID-19, enrolled during active disease. This rearrangement joins TRBV5-1 to TRBJ1-5; tentatively, D is TRBD1 (5 bases). CDR3 DNA: TGCGCCAGCAGCCCCGGACAAAGCAATCAGCCCCAGCATTTT. This codes for CASSPGQSNQPQHF.